These T cell receptor beta chains were read from a single sample in a study of cytomegalovirus exposure and HLA in healthy donors. The repertoire was sequenced with immunoSEQ multiplex PCR; TCRdb's copy has only in-frame clones and lacks some. The sample holds 35,000 to 55,000 clones, 93% seen once. The sample consisted of PBMCs. The source is a woman aged 18-29 years in good health and CMV-seronegative. The CDR3 runs from the conserved cysteine through the conserved F or W.

j_call: TRBJ2-3
v_call: TRBV2
cdr3_aa: CASSDADTQYF

j_call: TRBJ1-2
v_call: TRBV4-1
cdr3_aa: CASSPQTGLNYGYTF

j_call: TRBJ2-7
v_call: TRBV6-5
cdr3_aa: CASSWDRSTYEQYF

j_call: TRBJ2-2
v_call: TRBV6-1
cdr3_aa: CASESAGELFF

j_call: TRBJ2-7
v_call: TRBV5-1
cdr3_aa: CASSRTGDNYEQYF

j_call: TRBJ2-3
v_call: TRBV5-4
cdr3_aa: CASRQEGDTQYF

j_call: TRBJ2-6
v_call: TRBV28
cdr3_aa: CASSITGGQGTGANVLTF

j_call: TRBJ2-1
v_call: TRBV7-7
cdr3_aa: CASSPEQGFEQFF

j_call: TRBJ1-1
v_call: TRBV5-4
cdr3_aa: CASSLSVSGPNTEAFF

j_call: TRBJ2-2
v_call: TRBV7-7
cdr3_aa: CASSPTGANTGELFF

j_call: TRBJ2-3
v_call: TRBV9
cdr3_aa: CASSVGQGGTDTQYF